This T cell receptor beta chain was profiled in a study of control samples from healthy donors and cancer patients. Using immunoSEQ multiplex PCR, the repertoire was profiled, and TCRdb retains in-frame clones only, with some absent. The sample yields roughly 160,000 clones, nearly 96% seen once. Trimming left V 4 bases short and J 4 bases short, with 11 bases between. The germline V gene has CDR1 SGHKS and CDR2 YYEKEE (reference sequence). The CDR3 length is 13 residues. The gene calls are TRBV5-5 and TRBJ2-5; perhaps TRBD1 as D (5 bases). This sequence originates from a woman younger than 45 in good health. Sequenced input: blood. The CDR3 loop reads CASSLTELETQYF. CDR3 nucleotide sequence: TGTGCCAGCAGCCTGACAGAACTAGAGACCCAGTACTTC.